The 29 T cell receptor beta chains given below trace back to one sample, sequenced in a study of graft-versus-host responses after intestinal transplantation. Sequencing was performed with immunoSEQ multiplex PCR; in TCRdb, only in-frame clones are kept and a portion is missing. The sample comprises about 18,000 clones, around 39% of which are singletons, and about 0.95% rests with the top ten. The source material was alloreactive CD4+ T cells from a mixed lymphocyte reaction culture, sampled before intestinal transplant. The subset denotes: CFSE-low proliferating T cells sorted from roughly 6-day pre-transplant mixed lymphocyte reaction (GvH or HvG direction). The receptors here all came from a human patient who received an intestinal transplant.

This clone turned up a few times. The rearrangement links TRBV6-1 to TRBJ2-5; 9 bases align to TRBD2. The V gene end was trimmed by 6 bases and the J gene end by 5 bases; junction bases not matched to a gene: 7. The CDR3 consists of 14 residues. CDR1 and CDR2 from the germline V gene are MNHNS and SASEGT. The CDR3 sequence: CASRRAGGPETQYF. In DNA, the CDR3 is TGTGCCAGCAGGAGGGCGGGGGGGCCTGAGACCCAGTACTTC.

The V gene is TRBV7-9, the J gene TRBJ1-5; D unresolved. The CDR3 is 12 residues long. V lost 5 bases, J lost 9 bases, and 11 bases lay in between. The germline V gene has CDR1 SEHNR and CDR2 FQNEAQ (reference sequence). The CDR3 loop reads CASSPDVGPQHF. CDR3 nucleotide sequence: TGTGCCAGCAGCCCCGACGTGGGGCCCCAGCATTTT.

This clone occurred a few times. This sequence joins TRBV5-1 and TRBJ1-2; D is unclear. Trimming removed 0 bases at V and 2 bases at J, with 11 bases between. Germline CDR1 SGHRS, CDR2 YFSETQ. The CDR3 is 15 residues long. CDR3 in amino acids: CASSLGTVLNYGYTF. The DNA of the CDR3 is TGCGCCAGCAGCTTGGGTACGGTGTTGAACTATGGCTACACCTTC. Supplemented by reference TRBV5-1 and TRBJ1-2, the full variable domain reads KAGVTQTPRYLIKTRGQQVTLSCSPISGHRSVSWYQQTPGQGLQFLFEYFSETQRNKGNFPGRFSGRQFSNSRSEMNVSTLELGDSALYLCASSLGTVLNYGYTFGSGTRLTVV.

The CDR3 sequence: CASRRGQRGVKFF. CDR3 coding DNA: TGTGCCAGCAGAAGGGGACAGAGAGGAGTGAAGTTCTTC. The rearrangement joins TRBV6-1 to TRBJ2-1, with 7 bases that match TRBD1. Germline V gene sequence: CDR1 MNHNS, CDR2 SASEGT. Trimming took 6 bases from V and 14 from J; bases not matched to a gene: 13. CDR3 length: 13 amino acids.

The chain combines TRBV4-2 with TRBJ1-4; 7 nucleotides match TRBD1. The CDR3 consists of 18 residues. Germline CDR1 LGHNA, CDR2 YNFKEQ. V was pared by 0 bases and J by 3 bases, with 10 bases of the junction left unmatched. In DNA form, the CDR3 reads TGTGCCAGCAGCCAAGATAGTCAGGGGGAAACATCTAATGAAAAACTGTTTTTT. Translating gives CASSQDSQGETSNEKLFF.

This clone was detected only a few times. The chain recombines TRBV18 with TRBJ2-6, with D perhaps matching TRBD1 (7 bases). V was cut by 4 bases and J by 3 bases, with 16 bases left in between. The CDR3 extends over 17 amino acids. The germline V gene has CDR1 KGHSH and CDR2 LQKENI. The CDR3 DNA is TGTGCCAGCTCACTCCGGACAGGAGGGGGTGGGGCCAACGTCCTGACTTTC. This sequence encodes CASSLRTGGGGANVLTF.

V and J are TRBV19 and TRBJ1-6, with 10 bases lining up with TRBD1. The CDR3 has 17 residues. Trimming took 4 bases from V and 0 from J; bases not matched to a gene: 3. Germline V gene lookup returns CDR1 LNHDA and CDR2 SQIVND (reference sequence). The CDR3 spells CASSKRTGGSYNSPLHF. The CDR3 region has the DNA TGTGCCAGTAGTAAAAGGACAGGGGGCTCCTATAATTCACCCCTCCACTTT.

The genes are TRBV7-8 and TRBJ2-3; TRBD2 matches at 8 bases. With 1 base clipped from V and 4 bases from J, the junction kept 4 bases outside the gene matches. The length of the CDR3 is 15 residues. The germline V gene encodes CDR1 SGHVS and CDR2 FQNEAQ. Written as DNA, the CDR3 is TGTGCCAGCAGCTTAGAGTCGGGGGGGCCAGATACGCAGTATTTT. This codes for CASSLESGGPDTQYF.

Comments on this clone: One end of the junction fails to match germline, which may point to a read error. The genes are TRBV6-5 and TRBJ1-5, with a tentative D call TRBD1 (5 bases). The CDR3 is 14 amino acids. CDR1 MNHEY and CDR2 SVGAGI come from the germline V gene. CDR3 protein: CASTYRDSNQPQHF. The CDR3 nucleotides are TGTGCCAGCACTTACCGGGACTCCAATCAGCCCCAGCATTTT.

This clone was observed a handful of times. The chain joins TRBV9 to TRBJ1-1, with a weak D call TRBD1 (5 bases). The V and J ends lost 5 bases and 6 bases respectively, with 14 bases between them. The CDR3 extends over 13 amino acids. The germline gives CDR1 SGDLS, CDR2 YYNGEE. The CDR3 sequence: CASRIVGGAEAFF. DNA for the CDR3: TGTGCCAGCAGGATAGTTGGGGGGGCTGAAGCTTTCTTT.

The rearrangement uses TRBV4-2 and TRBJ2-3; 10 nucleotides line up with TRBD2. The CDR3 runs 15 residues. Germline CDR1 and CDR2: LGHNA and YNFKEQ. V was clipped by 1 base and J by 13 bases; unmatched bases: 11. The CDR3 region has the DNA TGTGCCAGCAGCCAAGTGGTAGCGGGGGGCCATATCAAGTATTTT. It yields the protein CASSQVVAGGHIKYF.

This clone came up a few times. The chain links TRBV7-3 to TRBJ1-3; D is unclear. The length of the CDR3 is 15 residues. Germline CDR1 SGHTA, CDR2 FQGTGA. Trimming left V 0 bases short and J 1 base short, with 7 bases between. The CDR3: CASSLTGRSGNTIYF. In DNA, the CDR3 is TGTGCCAGCAGCTTAACAGGTCGTTCTGGAAACACCATATATTTT.

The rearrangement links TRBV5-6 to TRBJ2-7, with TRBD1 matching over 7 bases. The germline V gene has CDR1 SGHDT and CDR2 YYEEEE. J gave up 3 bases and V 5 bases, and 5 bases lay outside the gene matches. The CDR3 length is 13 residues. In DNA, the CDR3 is TGTGCCAGCAGGGGGCAGGGGGTCTACGAGCAGTACTTC. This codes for CASRGQGVYEQYF.

CDR3 sequence reads: CASSVGVQRGYNEQFF. The CDR3 coding sequence is TGTGCCAGCAGCGTAGGGGTACAGCGGGGCTACAATGAGCAGTTCTTC. The genes are TRBV9 and TRBJ2-1; 7 nucleotides match TRBD2. With 0 bases clipped from V and 3 bases from J, the junction kept 6 bases outside the gene matches. This CDR3 spans 16 amino acids. The germline V gene has CDR1 SGDLS and CDR2 YYNGEE.

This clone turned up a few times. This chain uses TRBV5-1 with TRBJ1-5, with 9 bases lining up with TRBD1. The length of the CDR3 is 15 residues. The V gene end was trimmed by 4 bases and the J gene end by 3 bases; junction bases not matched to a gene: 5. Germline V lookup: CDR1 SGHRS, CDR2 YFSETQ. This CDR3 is CASSLGQGNNQPQHF. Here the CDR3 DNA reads TGCGCCAGCAGCCTGGGACAGGGAAACAATCAGCCCCAGCATTTT.

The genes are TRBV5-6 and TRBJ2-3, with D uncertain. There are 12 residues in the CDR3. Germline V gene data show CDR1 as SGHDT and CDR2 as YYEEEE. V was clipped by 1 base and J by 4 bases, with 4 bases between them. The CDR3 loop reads CASSLIADTQYF. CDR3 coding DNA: TGTGCCAGCAGCTTGATCGCAGATACGCAGTATTTT.

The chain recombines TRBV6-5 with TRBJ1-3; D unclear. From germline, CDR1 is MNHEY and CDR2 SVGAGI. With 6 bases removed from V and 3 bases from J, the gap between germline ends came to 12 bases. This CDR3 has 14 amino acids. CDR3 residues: CASRRIAGGNTIYF. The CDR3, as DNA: TGTGCCAGCAGACGAATTGCCGGTGGAAACACCATATATTTT.

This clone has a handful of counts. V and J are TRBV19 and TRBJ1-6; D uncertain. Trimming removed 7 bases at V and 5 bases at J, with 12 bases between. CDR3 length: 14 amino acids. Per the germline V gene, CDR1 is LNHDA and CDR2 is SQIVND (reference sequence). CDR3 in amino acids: CASNDAYNNSPLHF. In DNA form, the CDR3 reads TGTGCCAGTAATGACGCGTACAATAATTCACCCCTCCACTTT. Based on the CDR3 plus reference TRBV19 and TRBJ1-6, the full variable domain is DGGITQSPKYLFRKEGQNVTLSCEQNLNHDAMYWYRQDPGQGLRLIYYSQIVNDFQKGDIAEGYSVSREKKESFPLTVTSAQKNPTAFYLCASNDAYNNSPLHFGNGTRLTVT.

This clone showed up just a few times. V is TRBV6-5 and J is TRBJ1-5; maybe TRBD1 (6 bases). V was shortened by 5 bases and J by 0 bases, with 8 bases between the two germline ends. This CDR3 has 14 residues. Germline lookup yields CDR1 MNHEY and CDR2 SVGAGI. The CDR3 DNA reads TGTGCCAGCAGTACCAGGGGTAGCAATCAGCCCCAGCATTTT. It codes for CASSTRGSNQPQHF.

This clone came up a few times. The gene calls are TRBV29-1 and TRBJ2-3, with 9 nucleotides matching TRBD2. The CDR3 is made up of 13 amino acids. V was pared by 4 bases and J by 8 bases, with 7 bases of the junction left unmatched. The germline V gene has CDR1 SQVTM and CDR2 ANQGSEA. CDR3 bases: TGCAGCGTTGCGGGCGGGGGGGCCGGTACGCAGTATTTT. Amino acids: CSVAGGGAGTQYF.

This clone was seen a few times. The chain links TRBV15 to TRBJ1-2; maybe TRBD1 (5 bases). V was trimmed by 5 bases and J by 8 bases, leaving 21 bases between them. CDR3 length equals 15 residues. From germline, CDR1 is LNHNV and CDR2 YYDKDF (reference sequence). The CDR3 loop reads CATSWGRGTPAGYTF. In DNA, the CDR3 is TGTGCCACCAGCTGGGGCCGAGGGACCCCCGCCGGCTACACCTTC.

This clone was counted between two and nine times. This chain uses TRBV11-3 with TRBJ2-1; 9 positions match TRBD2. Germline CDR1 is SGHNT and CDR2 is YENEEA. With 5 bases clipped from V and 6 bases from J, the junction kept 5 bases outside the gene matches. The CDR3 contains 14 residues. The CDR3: CASSPGLAVNEQFF. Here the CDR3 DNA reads TGTGCCAGCAGCCCGGGACTAGCAGTCAATGAGCAGTTCTTC.

The CDR3 nucleotides are TGTGCCAGCTCGCCTACAGAGCGAGCTCAGCCCCAGCATTTT. Translating it yields CASSPTERAQPQHF. This rearrangement joins TRBV18 to TRBJ1-5; D is undetermined. The CDR3 contains 14 residues. V lost 6 bases and J 6 bases, leaving 15 bases between the germline ends. CDR1 is KGHSH, CDR2 LQKENI, per germline.

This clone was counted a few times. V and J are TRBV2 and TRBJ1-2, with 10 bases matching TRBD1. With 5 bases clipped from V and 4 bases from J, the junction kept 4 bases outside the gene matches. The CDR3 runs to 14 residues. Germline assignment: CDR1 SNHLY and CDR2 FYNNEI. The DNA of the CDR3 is TGTGCCAGCAGTCGGGACAGGGGTGGCTATGGCTACACCTTC. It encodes CASSRDRGGYGYTF.

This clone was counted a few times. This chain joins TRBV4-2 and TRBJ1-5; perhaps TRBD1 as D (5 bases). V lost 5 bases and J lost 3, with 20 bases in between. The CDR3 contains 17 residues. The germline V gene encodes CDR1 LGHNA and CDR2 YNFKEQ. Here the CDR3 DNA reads TGTGCCAGCAGCTTTCGATTAGGGACTGTCAACAATCAGCCCCAGCATTTT. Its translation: CASSFRLGTVNNQPQHF.

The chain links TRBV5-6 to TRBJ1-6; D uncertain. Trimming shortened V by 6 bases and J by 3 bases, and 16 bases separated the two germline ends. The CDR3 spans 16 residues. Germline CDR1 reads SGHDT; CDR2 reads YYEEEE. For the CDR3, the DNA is TGTGCCAGCACCGTTCTGACGGCCTACTATAATTCACCCCTCCACTTT. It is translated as CASTVLTAYYNSPLHF.

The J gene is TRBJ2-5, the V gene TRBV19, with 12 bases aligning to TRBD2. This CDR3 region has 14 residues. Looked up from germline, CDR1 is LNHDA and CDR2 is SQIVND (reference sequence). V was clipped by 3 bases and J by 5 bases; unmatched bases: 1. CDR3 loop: CASSMTSGGETQYF. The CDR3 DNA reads TGTGCCAGTAGTATGACTAGCGGGGGCGAGACCCAGTACTTC.

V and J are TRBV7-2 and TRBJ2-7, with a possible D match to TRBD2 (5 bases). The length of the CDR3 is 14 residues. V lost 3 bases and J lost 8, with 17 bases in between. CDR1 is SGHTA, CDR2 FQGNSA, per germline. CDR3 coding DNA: TGTGCCAGCAGCTTTAGGAGGTCCCCCACGCAGCAGTACTTC. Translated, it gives CASSFRRSPTQQYF. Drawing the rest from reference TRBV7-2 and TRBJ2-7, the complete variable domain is GAGVSQSPSNKVTEKGKDVELRCDPISGHTALYWYRQSLGQGLEFLIYFQGNSAPDKSGLPSDRFSAERTGGSVSTLTIQRTQQEDSAVYLCASSFRRSPTQQYFGPGTRLTVT.

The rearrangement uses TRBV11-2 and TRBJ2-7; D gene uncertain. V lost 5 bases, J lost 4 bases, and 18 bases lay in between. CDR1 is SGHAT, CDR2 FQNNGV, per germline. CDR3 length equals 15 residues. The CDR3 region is CASSRSYSPLYEQYF. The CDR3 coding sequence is TGTGCCAGCAGCCGCAGCTATTCTCCTCTTTACGAGCAGTACTTC.